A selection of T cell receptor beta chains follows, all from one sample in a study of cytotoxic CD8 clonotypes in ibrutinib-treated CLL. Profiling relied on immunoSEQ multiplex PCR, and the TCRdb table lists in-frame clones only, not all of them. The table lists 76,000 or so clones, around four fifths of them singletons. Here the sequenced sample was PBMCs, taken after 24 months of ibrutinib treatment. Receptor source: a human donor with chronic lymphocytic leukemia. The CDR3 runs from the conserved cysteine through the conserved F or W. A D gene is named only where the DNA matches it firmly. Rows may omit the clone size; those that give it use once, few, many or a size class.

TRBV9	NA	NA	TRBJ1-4	CASSVVGGAGEKLFF	TGTGCCAGCAGCGTAGTTGGGGGGGCTGGTGAAAAACTGTTTTTT
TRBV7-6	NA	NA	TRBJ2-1	CASSLAHLRGEQFF	TGTGCCAGCAGCTTAGCGCACCTACGGGGTGAGCAGTTCTTC
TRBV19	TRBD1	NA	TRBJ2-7	CASSVQGGIYEQYF	TGTGCCAGTAGTGTACAGGGGGGAATCTACGAGCAGTACTTC
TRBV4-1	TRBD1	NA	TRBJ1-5	CASSQPMGQGDQPQHF	TGCGCCAGCAGCCAACCGATGGGACAGGGGGATCAGCCCCAGCATTTT
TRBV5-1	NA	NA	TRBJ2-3	CAGSPPRLADTQYF	TGCGCCGGCAGCCCCCCAAGGCTGGCAGATACGCAGTATTTT
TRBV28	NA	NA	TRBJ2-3	CASTLRQGLGTDTQYF	TGTGCCAGCACCCTGAGGCAGGGTTTGGGCACAGATACGCAGTATTTT
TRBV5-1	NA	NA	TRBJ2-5	CASSLWGGETQYF	TGCGCCAGCAGCTTGTGGGGAGGAGAGACCCAGTACTTC
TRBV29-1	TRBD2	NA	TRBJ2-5	CSVGLAGETQYF	TGCAGCGTGGGACTAGCTGGAGAGACCCAGTACTTC
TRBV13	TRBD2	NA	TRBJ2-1	CASSLGLAGGPRMMQFF	TGTGCCAGCAGTTTGGGACTAGCGGGAGGCCCCCGAATGATGCAGTTCTTC
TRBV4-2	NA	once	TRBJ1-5	CASSQGVGASQPQHF	TGTGCCAGCAGCCAAGGTGTGGGGGCCAGTCAGCCCCAGCATTTT
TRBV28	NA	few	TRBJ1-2	CASTERWAGGYGYTF	TGTGCCAGCACCGAGCGTTGGGCTGGGGGTTATGGCTACACCTTC
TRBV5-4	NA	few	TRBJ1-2	CASSQDTHGYTF	TGTGCCAGCAGCCAGGACACCCATGGCTACACCTTC
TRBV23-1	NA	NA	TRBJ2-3	CASIYRQAGVGGGDTQYF	TGCGCCAGCATCTACCGGCAGGCGGGAGTGGGGGGCGGAGATACGCAGTATTTT
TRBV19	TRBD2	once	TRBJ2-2	CASSPGLAGIGELFF	TGTGCCAGTAGTCCGGGACTAGCGGGAATCGGGGAGCTGTTTTTT
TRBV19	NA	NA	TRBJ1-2	CASLDRSNYGYTF	TGTGCCAGTTTAGACAGGAGTAACTATGGCTACACCTTC
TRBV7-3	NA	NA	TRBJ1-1	CASSLSAGLNTEAFF	TGTGCCAGCAGCTTAAGTGCGGGCCTGAACACTGAAGCTTTCTTT
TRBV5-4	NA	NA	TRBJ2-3	CASSLSIVTDTQYF	TGTGCCAGCAGCTTGTCAATCGTCACAGATACGCAGTATTTT
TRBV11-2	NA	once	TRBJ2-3	CASSFRASTDTQYF	TGTGCCAGCAGCTTCAGAGCTAGCACAGATACGCAGTATTTT
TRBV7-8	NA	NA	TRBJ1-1	CASSFVEAPNTEAFF	TGTGCCAGCAGCTTCGTTGAAGCTCCGAACACTGAAGCTTTCTTT
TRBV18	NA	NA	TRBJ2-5	CASSPPGGRVQETQYF	TGTGCCAGCTCACCCCCTGGGGGACGGGTGCAGGAGACCCAGTACTTC
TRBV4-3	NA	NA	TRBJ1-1	CASSQVWGNTEAFF	TGCGCCAGCAGCCAAGTCTGGGGGAACACTGAAGCTTTCTTT
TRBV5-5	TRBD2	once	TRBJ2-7	CASSLTGTSGFYEQYF	TGTGCCAGCAGCTTGACGGGGACTAGCGGGTTTTACGAGCAGTACTTC
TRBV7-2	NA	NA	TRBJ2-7	CASSRGGEREQYF	TGTGCCAGCAGCCGAGGCGGGGAACGCGAGCAGTACTTC
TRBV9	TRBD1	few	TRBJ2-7	CASTRSGTGGDEQYF	TGTGCCAGCACCAGATCCGGGACAGGGGGGGACGAGCAGTACTTC
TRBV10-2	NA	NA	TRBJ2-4	CASKSGAEDIQYF	TGCGCCAGCAAGTCTGGGGCGGAGGACATTCAGTACTTC
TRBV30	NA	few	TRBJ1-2	CAWSGGVDYGYTF	TGTGCCTGGAGTGGTGGGGTTGACTATGGCTACACCTTC
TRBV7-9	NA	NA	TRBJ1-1	CASSLSTKPGNTEAFF	TGTGCCAGCAGCCTAAGCACAAAACCCGGGAACACTGAAGCTTTCTTT
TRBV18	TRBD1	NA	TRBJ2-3	CASSTGNTDTQYF	TGTGCCAGCTCGACAGGGAACACAGATACGCAGTATTTT
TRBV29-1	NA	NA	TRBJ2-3	CSVEDQGTDTQYF	TGCAGCGTTGAAGATCAAGGCACAGATACGCAGTATTTT
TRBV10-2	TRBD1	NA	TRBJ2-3	CASSAWGDRVADTQYF	TGCGCCAGCAGTGCATGGGGGGACAGGGTGGCAGATACGCAGTATTTT
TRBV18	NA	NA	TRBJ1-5	CASSPGENQPQHF	TGTGCCAGCTCACCAGGGGAGAATCAGCCCCAGCATTTT
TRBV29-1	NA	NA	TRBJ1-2	CSVEAGGYGYTF	TGCAGCGTTGAGGCAGGAGGTTATGGCTACACCTTC
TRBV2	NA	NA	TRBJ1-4	CASSEGGEHSEKLFF	TGTGCCAGCAGTGAGGGGGGAGAGCATAGTGAAAAACTGTTTTTT
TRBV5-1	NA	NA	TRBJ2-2	CASSLIATGELFF	TGCGCCAGCAGCCTTATAGCCACCGGGGAGCTGTTTTTT
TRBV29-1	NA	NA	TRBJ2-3	CSVEGLTDTQYF	TGCAGCGTTGAGGGGCTAACAGATACGCAGTATTTT
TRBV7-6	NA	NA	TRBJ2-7	CASSLARLSEQYF	TGTGCCAGCAGCTTAGCCCGTCTTAGCGAGCAGTACTTC
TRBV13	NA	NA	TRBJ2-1	CASSPKGVYNEQFF	TGTGCCAGCAGCCCAAAGGGGGTCTACAATGAGCAGTTCTTC
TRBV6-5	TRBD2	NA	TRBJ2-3	CASSLAGNTDTQYF	TGTGCCAGCAGTCTAGCGGGCAACACAGATACGCAGTATTTT
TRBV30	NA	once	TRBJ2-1	CAWSGVSRREQFF	TGTGCCTGGAGTGGCGTTTCCCGACGGGAGCAGTTCTTC
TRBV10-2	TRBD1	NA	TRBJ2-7	CASSDFFSGQGQYEQYF	TGCGCCAGCAGTGATTTTTTTTCCGGACAGGGCCAATACGAGCAGTACTTC
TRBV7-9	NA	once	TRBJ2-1	CASSPKRRLSYNEQFF	TGTGCCAGCAGCCCGAAGCGGAGGCTCTCCTACAATGAGCAGTTCTTC
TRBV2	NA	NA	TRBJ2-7	CASRTALSYEQYF	TGTGCCTCAAGGACAGCCCTCTCTTACGAGCAGTACTTC
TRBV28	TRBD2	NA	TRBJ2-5	CASSPLLAQPGETQYF	TGTGCCAGCAGTCCCCTACTAGCGCAACCAGGGGAGACCCAGTACTTC
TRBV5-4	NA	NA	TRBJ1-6	CASSLIDGNNSPLHF	TGTGCCAGCAGCTTGATAGACGGCAATAATTCACCCCTCCACTTT
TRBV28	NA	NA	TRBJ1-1	CASSGGGATNTEAFF	TGTGCCAGCAGTGGGGGGGGCGCAACGAACACTGAAGCTTTCTTT
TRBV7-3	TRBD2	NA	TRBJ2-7	CASSPAGGYEQYF	TGTGCCAGCAGCCCCGCGGGGGGCTACGAGCAGTACTTC
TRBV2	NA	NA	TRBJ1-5	CASSTQGRQPQHF	TGTGCCAGCAGTACACAGGGAAGACAGCCCCAGCATTTT
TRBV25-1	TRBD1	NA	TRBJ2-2	CASSVTGAANTGELFF	TGTGCCAGCAGTGTTACAGGGGCGGCGAACACCGGGGAGCTGTTTTTT
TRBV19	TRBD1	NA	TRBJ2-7	CASSISTGTEYREQYF	TGTGCCAGTAGTATCAGCACCGGGACAGAGTACCGCGAGCAGTACTTC
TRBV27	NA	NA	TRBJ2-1	CASSSPQLYEMQFF	TGTGCCAGCAGTTCCCCCCAGCTATATGAAATGCAGTTCTTC
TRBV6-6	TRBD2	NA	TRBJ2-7	CASSPGTTSYEQYF	TGTGCCAGCAGTCCTGGGACTACCTCCTACGAGCAGTACTTC